The sequence of this T cell receptor (beta chain) was determined in a study of shared clonotypes between healthy human individuals. On this clone itself: The antigen remains unidentified.

The CDR3 is 15 amino acids. Germline V CDR1 and CDR2: SGHVS, FQNEAQ. Trimming cost V 1 base and J 10 bases, with 14 bases left between them. Broader study findings: Clonotypes shared by all four donors outscored non-shared clonotypes in generation probability.

The data were produced by immunoSEQ multiplex PCR, yet TCRdb's version contains in-frame clones alone and is incomplete. The table lists about 680,000 clones, roughly 73% of them singletons, with under 2% in the top ten. J is TRBJ1-6 and V is TRBV7-8; D may be TRBD1 (5 bases). This clonotype was obtained from a woman aged 25 to 39 in good health. The sequenced material came from memory CD4+ T cells sorted from blood. Noted subset: CD45RA-negative fraction. The DNA of the CDR3 is TGTGCCAGCAGCTTAGGATTAGGGGCTGGGTCACCCCTCCACTTT. This sequence encodes CASSLGLGAGSPLHF.